These 23 T cell receptor beta chains were sequenced from one sample in a study of shared clonotypes between healthy human individuals. This table comes from immunoSEQ multiplex PCR, and its TCRdb copy is limited to in-frame clones, with some not included. In the table there are approximately 500,000 clones, about 96% of which are singletons. Input material: naive CD4+ T cells sorted from blood. As for subset: CD45RA+ positively selected. The receptors come from a woman in her thirties in good health.

The chain recombines TRBV5-6 with TRBJ2-7, with TRBD1 as a possible D gene (6 bases). The CDR3 contains 14 residues. Germline V gene data show CDR1 as SGHDT and CDR2 as YYEEEE. V was trimmed by 0 bases and J by 5 bases, leaving 12 bases between them. The CDR3 sequence is CASSLGDRYHEQYF. For the CDR3, the DNA is TGTGCCAGCAGCTTGGGCGACAGGTACCACGAGCAGTACTTC.

CDR3 bases: TGTGCCAGCAGTGAAAGGGGGGTACTGAACACCGGGGAGCTGTTTTTT. As protein: CASSERGVLNTGELFF. This chain links TRBV2 with TRBJ2-2; either TRBD1 or TRBD2 may supply D (6 bases each). The CDR3 sequence is 16 residues long. From germline, CDR1 is SNHLY and CDR2 FYNNEI. With 2 bases removed from V and 1 base from J, the gap between germline ends came to 11 bases.

V is TRBV28 and J is TRBJ1-4; no definite D call. Germline V CDR1 and CDR2: MDHEN, SYDVKM. This CDR3 is built from 13 residues. The V end lost 4 bases, the J end lost 8 bases, and 11 bases lay between the germline ends. CDR3 amino acids: CASSYSLEEKLFF. CDR3 DNA: TGTGCCAGCAGTTACTCTCTGGAAGAAAAACTGTTTTTT.

The V gene is TRBV18, the J gene TRBJ2-7; D is possibly TRBD2 (5 bases). The ends were cut back, 1 base at V and 3 bases at J, with 7 bases in the middle. The germline CDR1 and CDR2 sequences are KGHSH and LQKENI. The CDR3 is made up of 13 amino acids. The CDR3, as DNA: TGTGCCAGCTCACCACTCCGGGGCTACGAGCAGTACTTC. Translation gives CASSPLRGYEQYF.

The chain employs TRBV15 and TRBJ2-7; D not resolved. With 0 bases removed from V and 0 bases from J, the gap between germline ends came to 12 bases. The germline CDR1 and CDR2 sequences are LNHNV and YYDKDF (reference sequence). This CDR3 region has 16 residues. In nucleotides, the CDR3 is TGTGCCACCAGCAGAGATGGACCGGGCAGCTCCTACGAGCAGTACTTC. Translated: CATSRDGPGSSYEQYF.

The rearrangement links TRBV28 to TRBJ1-4; D not resolved. This CDR3 comprises 12 residues. V was shortened by 2 bases and J by 7 bases, with 5 bases between the two germline ends. Germline lookup yields CDR1 MDHEN and CDR2 SYDVKM. The CDR3 protein is CASSLPFEKLFF. CDR3 nucleotides: TGTGCCAGCAGTTTACCCTTTGAAAAACTGTTTTTT.

The chain combines TRBV30 with TRBJ2-5, with D possibly TRBD1 on 5 matching bases. The DNA end lines up better with TRBJ2-7; the J call may be wrong. CDR1 is GTSNPN, CDR2 SVGIG, per germline (reference sequence). The CDR3 is made up of 13 amino acids. CDR3 sequence reads: CAWNKQVNYEQYF. DNA for the CDR3: TGTGCCTGGAATAAACAGGTGAACTACGAGCAGTACTTC.

This chain uses TRBV5-6 with TRBJ1-1, with 7 bases matching TRBD1. V gave up 0 bases and J gave up 0 bases; unmatched junction bases: 5. The germline gives CDR1 SGHDT, CDR2 YYEEEE. The CDR3 has 16 amino acids. Written as DNA, the CDR3 is TGTGCCAGCAGCTTGGGAGGGGGCTTCATGAACACTGAAGCTTTCTTT. Protein sequence: CASSLGGGFMNTEAFF.

The V gene is TRBV7-9, the J gene TRBJ2-7; 10 bases map to TRBD2. The CDR3 is made up of 15 amino acids. V shed 4 bases, J shed 2 bases, and the junction held 5 bases outside the gene matches. Germline lookup yields CDR1 SEHNR and CDR2 FQNEAQ (reference sequence). The CDR3 coding sequence is TGTGCCAGCAGCTCCCCTAGCGGGAGCCCCTACGAGCAGTACTTC. Amino acids: CASSSPSGSPYEQYF.

This chain connects TRBV27 to TRBJ2-7; 14 bases match TRBD2. Germline-derived CDR1 and CDR2 are MNHEY and SMNVEV (reference sequence). The trim removed 5 bases at V and 5 bases at J, leaving 5 bases unmatched. This CDR3 region has 15 residues. Here the CDR3 DNA reads TGTGCCAGCAGTACCCCGGGACTAGCGGGAGACGAGCAGTACTTC. Protein sequence: CASSTPGLAGDEQYF.

The rearrangement joins TRBV20-1 to TRBJ2-5, with no clear D. The J call is doubtful: the DNA matches TRBJ2-7 better. The CDR3 has 11 residues. Per the germline V gene, CDR1 is DFQATT and CDR2 is SNEGSKA (reference sequence). Here the CDR3 reads CSARRYYEQYF. CDR3 nucleotides: TGCAGTGCTAGAAGATACTACGAGCAGTACTTC.

The rearrangement uses TRBV10-1 and TRBJ1-5; tentative D call: TRBD1 (6 bases). There are 13 residues in the CDR3. From germline, CDR1 is WNHNN and CDR2 SYGVQD (reference sequence). Trimming took 7 bases from V and 4 from J, leaving 11 bases between them. The CDR3 region has the DNA TGCGCCAGCAAGTATAGGGGGAATCAGCCCCAGCATTTT. It is translated as CASKYRGNQPQHF.

The chain recombines TRBV7-8 with TRBJ2-1; 8 bases match TRBD2. The CDR3 contains 15 residues. The V gene end was trimmed by 5 bases and the J gene end by 9 bases; junction bases not matched to a gene: 12. From germline, CDR1 is SGHVS and CDR2 FQNEAQ. The DNA of the CDR3 is TGTGCCAGCAGCCTCACCCGGGGGGGCCGACCTGAGCAGTTCTTC. Protein sequence: CASSLTRGGRPEQFF.

The V call is TRBV6-5, the J call TRBJ1-6, with 9 bases identical to TRBD1. Losses at the gene ends were 0 bases for V and 10 bases for J; bases not matched to a gene: 4. The length of the CDR3 is 15 residues. Germline CDR1 is MNHEY and CDR2 is SVGAGI. The CDR3 DNA reads as TGTGCCAGCAGTTACTCGAGGGACAGGGTGTCACCCCTCCACTTT. The encoded protein is CASSYSRDRVSPLHF.

V and J are TRBV5-1 and TRBJ2-5; TRBD1 might be the D (5 bases). The J call is doubtful: the DNA matches TRBJ2-7 better. The length of the CDR3 is 14 residues. Germline CDR1 and CDR2: SGHRS and YFSETQ. CDR3 DNA: TGCGCCAGCAGCTTGTCGCAGGGTCCCTACGAGCAGTACTTC. Protein sequence: CASSLSQGPYEQYF.

V and J are TRBV7-9 and TRBJ1-2; 12 bases agree with TRBD1. V gave up 8 bases and J gave up 0 bases; unmatched junction bases: 7. CDR3 length: 16 amino acids. CDR1 is SEHNR and CDR2 is FQNEAQ in the germline V gene (reference sequence). The CDR3 protein is CASGGQGAQSNYGYTF. The CDR3 region has the DNA TGTGCCAGCGGGGGACAGGGGGCGCAGTCTAACTATGGCTACACCTTC.

This clone occurred once. Additional DNA sequences in this sample encode the identical CDR3. This chain uses TRBV18 with TRBJ2-7, with 7 bases matching TRBD2. The CDR3 is 14 residues long. Unmatched junction bases numbered 2, after V lost 3 bases and J lost 0 bases. CDR1 is KGHSH, CDR2 LQKENI, per germline. The CDR3 DNA reads TGTGCCAGCTCACCGGCTAGCGGCTCCTACGAGCAGTACTTC. Protein sequence: CASSPASGSYEQYF.

The chain links TRBV11-3 to TRBJ2-2; unclear D gene. The V end lost 1 base, the J end lost 8 bases, and 8 bases lay between the germline ends. The CDR3 extends over 13 amino acids. Germline CDR1 is SGHNT and CDR2 is YENEEA. CDR3 region: CASSLGAGGELFF. As DNA, the CDR3 is TGTGCCAGCAGCTTAGGGGCAGGAGGGGAGCTGTTTTTT. The variable domain in full, with the rest retrieved from reference TRBV11-3 and TRBJ2-2, is EAGVVQSPRYKIIEKKQPVAFWCNPISGHNTLYWYLQNLGQGPELLIRYENEEAVDDSQLPKDRFSAERLKGVDSTLKIQPAELGDSAVYLCASSLGAGGELFFGEGSRLTVL.

This sequence joins TRBV28 and TRBJ2-5; D possibly corresponds to TRBD1 (6 bases). The germline V gene has CDR1 MDHEN and CDR2 SYDVKM. V lost 6 bases and J lost 2, with 19 bases in between. The CDR3 runs to 16 residues. The CDR3 loop is CASSLRIRTVQETQYF. In DNA form, the CDR3 reads TGTGCCAGCAGCTTGCGAATTCGGACAGTTCAAGAGACCCAGTACTTC. The entire variable domain, with the rest obtained from reference TRBV28 and TRBJ2-5, is as follows: DVKVTQSSRYLVKRTGEKVFLECVQDMDHENMFWYRQDPGLGLRLIYFSYDVKMKEKGDIPEGYSVSREKKERFSLILESASTNQTSMYLCASSLRIRTVQETQYFGPGTRLLVL.

This sequence joins TRBV6-1 and TRBJ1-4; D perhaps matches TRBD1 (6 bases). The CDR3 loop spans 14 amino acids. The V and J ends lost 7 bases and 7 bases respectively, with 16 bases between them. From germline, CDR1 is MNHNS and CDR2 SASEGT. The CDR3 reads CASNQGLGVEKLFF. The CDR3 DNA reads TGTGCCAGCAACCAGGGGCTAGGCGTTGAAAAACTGTTTTTT.

The gene calls are TRBV19 and TRBJ1-4; D is undetermined. Deletions cut 7 bases from V and 7 bases from J, with 10 bases between. Germline loops: CDR1 LNHDA, CDR2 SQIVND (reference sequence). This CDR3 contains 12 residues. As DNA, the CDR3 is TGTGCCAGTACCTCGTTGAGTGAAAAACTGTTTTTT. It translates to CASTSLSEKLFF. Full variable domain (missing parts from reference TRBV19 and TRBJ1-4): DGGITQSPKYLFRKEGQNVTLSCEQNLNHDAMYWYRQDPGQGLRLIYYSQIVNDFQKGDIAEGYSVSREKKESFPLTVTSAQKNPTAFYLCASTSLSEKLFFGSGTQLSVL.

The CDR3 loop is CASSAILVADPYEQYF. Written as DNA, the CDR3 is TGTGCCAGCAGCGCTATCTTGGTAGCGGACCCCTACGAGCAGTACTTC. V and J are TRBV2 and TRBJ2-7, with a possible D match to TRBD2 (6 bases). Germline assignment: CDR1 SNHLY and CDR2 FYNNEI. This CDR3 has 16 residues. V lost 6 bases and J lost 2, with 20 bases in between.

The V call is TRBV13, the J call TRBJ2-1; 8 nucleotides match TRBD2. The J segment lost 15 bases and the V segment lost 6 bases, leaving 7 bases of the junction unmatched. The CDR3 consists of 11 residues. Looked up from germline, CDR1 is PRHDT and CDR2 is FYEKMQ (reference sequence). In DNA form, the CDR3 reads TGTGCCAGCAGTTTCCGACTAGCGCCGTTCTTC. Translation: CASSFRLAPFF.